The text below deals with one T cell receptor (beta chain). The antigen is undetermined. This record comes from a study of T cell responses to AZD1222 COVID-19 vaccine. Whole-study findings and limits: Along spike, vaccine-associated CD4 TCRs were found throughout, with dominance at 160-218 and 743-854. AZD1222 recipients seropositive at baseline numbered only six. Repertoires were obtained solely post-peak T cell response.

TCRdb's copy holds only in-frame clones and misses some; the assay was immunoSEQ multiplex PCR. The table lists 150,000 to 200,000 clones, about 87% of them singletons. This CDR3 is 15 amino acids long. Losses at the gene ends were 9 bases for V and 4 bases for J; bases not matched to a gene: 15. Germline values: CDR1 SGHRS, CDR2 YFSETQ. The J gene is TRBJ1-1, the V gene TRBV5-1, with 7 bases aligning to TRBD1. The source material was peripheral blood, sampled 28 days after the second dose of the MenACWY control vaccine. The sequence derives from an adult who received the MenACWY meningococcal vaccine as a control. CDR3 in amino acids: CATTETGRDGTEAFF. The DNA of the CDR3 is TGCGCCACCACTGAGACAGGGCGGGACGGCACTGAAGCTTTCTTT.